This T cell receptor beta chain comes out of a study of blood T cells in healthy people across ages. The CDR3 is 11 residues long. CDR1 is SEHNR and CDR2 is FQNEAQ in the germline V gene (reference sequence). V gave up 9 bases and J gave up 2 bases, with 7 bases separating them. As concerns this clonotype: As yet, its antigen is unknown.

Primed by a sample-barcoded 5' primer and a J-beta primer mix, a second PCR proceeded for 7 to 11 cycles. MiXCR was run by TCRdb on the 5' RACE reads, yielding one entry per CDR3 protein. The repertoire holds just over 1 million distinct CDR3 sequences, with less than 50% as singletons. Study observations and caveats: Both higher diversity and more naive CD4+ cells marked long-lived donors when set against aged donors.

The source of this sequence is a woman between 55 and 75 years old in good health. The sequenced sample consisted of blood. This sequence joins TRBV7-9 and TRBJ2-5, with D hard to call. The CDR3 nucleotides read TGTGCCAGTCAACAGCAAGAGACCCAGTACTTC. The encoded protein is CASQQQETQYF.